A selection of T cell receptor beta chains follows, all from one sample in a study of early T cells in non-severe SARS-CoV-2 infection. TCRdb analysed the 5' RACE reads with MiXCR anew, one entry per CDR3 protein. The sample shows approximately 83,000 distinct CDR3 sequences, around 15% of them seen only once. Sequencing used whole blood. The source of these receptors is an adult who was a healthcare worker with PCR-confirmed SARS-CoV-2 infection or an uninfected control (not recorded which). Each CDR3 is given with its conserved first and last residue. A D gene is named only where the DNA matches it firmly. Clone size appears in some rows only: once, few, many, or a class for an expanded clone.

j_call	d_call	v_call	clone_size	cdr3_nt	cdr3_aa
TRBJ2-6	-	TRBV6-1	few	TGTGCCAGCACTGAGATCTCTGGGGCCAACGTCCTGACTTTC	CASTEISGANVLTF
TRBJ1-2	-	TRBV12-3/TRBV12-4	-	TGTGCCAGCAGTTTAAATCAGGGAGTCTACACCTTC	CASSLNQGVYTF
TRBJ1-2	-	TRBV6-5	-	TGTGCCAGCAGTCCCACGCGGAGGGCCCAGAAGGCGACGGGCTACACCTTC	CASSPTRRAQKATGYTF
TRBJ1-1	-	TRBV6-2/TRBV6-3	few	TGTGCCAGCAGTTACAATCTGCAGAACACTGAAGCTTTCTTT	CASSYNLQNTEAFF
TRBJ1-3	-	TRBV7-2	-	TGTGCCAGCAGTACTCGGGGGACGTCAAACACCATATATTTT	CASSTRGTSNTIYF
TRBJ1-3	TRBD1	TRBV6-5	few	TGTGCCAGCAGTTACGGCCAGGGGGCAAGGAACACCATATATTTT	CASSYGQGARNTIYF
TRBJ2-3	TRBD2	TRBV11-2	few	TGTGCCAGCAGCTTTTTTAGCGGGGGGGCCCTACGCACAGATACGCAGTATTTT	CASSFFSGGALRTDTQYF
TRBJ1-5	TRBD1	TRBV20-1	-	TGCAGTGCATCACAGGGGCAACATCAGCCCCAGCACTTT	CSASQGQHQPQHF
TRBJ2-7	-	TRBV11-2	many	TGTGCCAGCAACTTCGGGGGCTACGAGCAGTACTTC	CASNFGGYEQYF
TRBJ2-3	-	TRBV9	-	TGTGCCAGCAGCGTACCGAACTCAGATACGCAGTATTTT	CASSVPNSDTQYF
TRBJ1-2	-	TRBV28	many	TGTGCCAGCAGTTTTCAAGGGAACTATGGCTACACCTTC	CASSFQGNYGYTF
TRBJ2-7	TRBD2	TRBV5-4	-	TGTGCCAGCAGCCCCCCGGGGACTAGTCCCCACGAGCAGTACTTC	CASSPPGTSPHEQYF
TRBJ1-3	TRBD1	TRBV12-3/TRBV12-4	many	TGTGCCAGCAGTCAAGGGACAGCTGGAAACACCATATATTTT	CASSQGTAGNTIYF
TRBJ2-4	TRBD1	TRBV19	many	TGTGCCAGTAGCCGGGACAGCCAAAACATTCAGTACTTC	CASSRDSQNIQYF
TRBJ1-6	TRBD1	TRBV7-2	-	TGTGCCAGCAGCTTTCTGACAGGGGGCGTATCACCCCTCCACTTT	CASSFLTGGVSPLHF
TRBJ2-2	TRBD1	TRBV7-3	-	TGTGCCAGCAGCTTAATGGGACAGGGGGCCTTCGCCGGGGAGCTGTTTTTT	CASSLMGQGAFAGELFF
TRBJ1-2	TRBD1	TRBV7-2	-	TGTGCCAGCAGCTTATCAGAGACAGGGAGCTATGGCTACACCTTC	CASSLSETGSYGYTF
TRBJ2-3	-	TRBV28	-	TGTGCCAGCCGGGGATCTCGGGGCTTTGGGGTAGATACGCAGTATTTT	CASRGSRGFGVDTQYF
TRBJ2-2	-	TRBV20-1	many	TGCAGTGCACAAGAGGTGGTCGGGGAGCTGTTTTTT	CSAQEVVGELFF
TRBJ2-3	-	TRBV18	few	TGTGCCAGCACCGCCCAGCACACAGATACGCAGTATTTT	CASTAQHTDTQYF
TRBJ2-7	-	TRBV6-2/TRBV6-3	-	TGTGCCAGCAGCGACGCCCTAGTCGGCGGCGAGCAGTACTTC	CASSDALVGGEQYF
TRBJ2-3	TRBD2	TRBV2	-	TGTGCCAGCAAGGTAGCGGGGAAGACAGATACGCAGTATTTT	CASKVAGKTDTQYF
TRBJ1-3	-	TRBV5-5	-	TGTGCCAGCAGCTTGGGGCACGGAAACACCATATATTTT	CASSLGHGNTIYF
TRBJ1-3	TRBD1	TRBV6-1	few	TGTGCCAGCAGGAGACAGGGGGCTTATGGAAACACCATATATTTT	CASRRQGAYGNTIYF
TRBJ2-1	-	TRBV7-9	-	TGTGCCAGCAGCCTCGGGACCCAAGCTAACAATGAGCAGTTCTTC	CASSLGTQANNEQFF
TRBJ1-6	-	TRBV6-5	-	TGTGCCAGCAGTTACTCGGGCATTTACGGTTCACCCCTCCACTTT	CASSYSGIYGSPLHF
TRBJ2-3	TRBD1	TRBV20-1	-	TGCAGTGCGAACCCGGGACAGATCACAGATACGCAGTATTTT	CSANPGQITDTQYF
TRBJ1-6	TRBD1	TRBV6-6	few	TGTGCCAGCAATACCGGGACAGAGAATTCACCCCTCCACTTT	CASNTGTENSPLHF
TRBJ2-5	TRBD1	TRBV5-4	few	TGTGCCAGCAGCCCCACACGACAGGGGAAAGAGACCCAGTACTTC	CASSPTRQGKETQYF
TRBJ2-1	-	TRBV29-1	-	TGCAGCGTTGATTCGCGGGACACCTACAATGAGCAGTTCTTC	CSVDSRDTYNEQFF
TRBJ1-2	TRBD1	TRBV6-5	-	TGTGCCAGCAGTTACCCCCCCGACAGGGGGACCTATGGCTACACCTTC	CASSYPPDRGTYGYTF
TRBJ2-5	-	TRBV6-5	few	TGTGCCAGCAGTTACTCCCCCTCAGGGATGACCCAGTACTTC	CASSYSPSGMTQYF